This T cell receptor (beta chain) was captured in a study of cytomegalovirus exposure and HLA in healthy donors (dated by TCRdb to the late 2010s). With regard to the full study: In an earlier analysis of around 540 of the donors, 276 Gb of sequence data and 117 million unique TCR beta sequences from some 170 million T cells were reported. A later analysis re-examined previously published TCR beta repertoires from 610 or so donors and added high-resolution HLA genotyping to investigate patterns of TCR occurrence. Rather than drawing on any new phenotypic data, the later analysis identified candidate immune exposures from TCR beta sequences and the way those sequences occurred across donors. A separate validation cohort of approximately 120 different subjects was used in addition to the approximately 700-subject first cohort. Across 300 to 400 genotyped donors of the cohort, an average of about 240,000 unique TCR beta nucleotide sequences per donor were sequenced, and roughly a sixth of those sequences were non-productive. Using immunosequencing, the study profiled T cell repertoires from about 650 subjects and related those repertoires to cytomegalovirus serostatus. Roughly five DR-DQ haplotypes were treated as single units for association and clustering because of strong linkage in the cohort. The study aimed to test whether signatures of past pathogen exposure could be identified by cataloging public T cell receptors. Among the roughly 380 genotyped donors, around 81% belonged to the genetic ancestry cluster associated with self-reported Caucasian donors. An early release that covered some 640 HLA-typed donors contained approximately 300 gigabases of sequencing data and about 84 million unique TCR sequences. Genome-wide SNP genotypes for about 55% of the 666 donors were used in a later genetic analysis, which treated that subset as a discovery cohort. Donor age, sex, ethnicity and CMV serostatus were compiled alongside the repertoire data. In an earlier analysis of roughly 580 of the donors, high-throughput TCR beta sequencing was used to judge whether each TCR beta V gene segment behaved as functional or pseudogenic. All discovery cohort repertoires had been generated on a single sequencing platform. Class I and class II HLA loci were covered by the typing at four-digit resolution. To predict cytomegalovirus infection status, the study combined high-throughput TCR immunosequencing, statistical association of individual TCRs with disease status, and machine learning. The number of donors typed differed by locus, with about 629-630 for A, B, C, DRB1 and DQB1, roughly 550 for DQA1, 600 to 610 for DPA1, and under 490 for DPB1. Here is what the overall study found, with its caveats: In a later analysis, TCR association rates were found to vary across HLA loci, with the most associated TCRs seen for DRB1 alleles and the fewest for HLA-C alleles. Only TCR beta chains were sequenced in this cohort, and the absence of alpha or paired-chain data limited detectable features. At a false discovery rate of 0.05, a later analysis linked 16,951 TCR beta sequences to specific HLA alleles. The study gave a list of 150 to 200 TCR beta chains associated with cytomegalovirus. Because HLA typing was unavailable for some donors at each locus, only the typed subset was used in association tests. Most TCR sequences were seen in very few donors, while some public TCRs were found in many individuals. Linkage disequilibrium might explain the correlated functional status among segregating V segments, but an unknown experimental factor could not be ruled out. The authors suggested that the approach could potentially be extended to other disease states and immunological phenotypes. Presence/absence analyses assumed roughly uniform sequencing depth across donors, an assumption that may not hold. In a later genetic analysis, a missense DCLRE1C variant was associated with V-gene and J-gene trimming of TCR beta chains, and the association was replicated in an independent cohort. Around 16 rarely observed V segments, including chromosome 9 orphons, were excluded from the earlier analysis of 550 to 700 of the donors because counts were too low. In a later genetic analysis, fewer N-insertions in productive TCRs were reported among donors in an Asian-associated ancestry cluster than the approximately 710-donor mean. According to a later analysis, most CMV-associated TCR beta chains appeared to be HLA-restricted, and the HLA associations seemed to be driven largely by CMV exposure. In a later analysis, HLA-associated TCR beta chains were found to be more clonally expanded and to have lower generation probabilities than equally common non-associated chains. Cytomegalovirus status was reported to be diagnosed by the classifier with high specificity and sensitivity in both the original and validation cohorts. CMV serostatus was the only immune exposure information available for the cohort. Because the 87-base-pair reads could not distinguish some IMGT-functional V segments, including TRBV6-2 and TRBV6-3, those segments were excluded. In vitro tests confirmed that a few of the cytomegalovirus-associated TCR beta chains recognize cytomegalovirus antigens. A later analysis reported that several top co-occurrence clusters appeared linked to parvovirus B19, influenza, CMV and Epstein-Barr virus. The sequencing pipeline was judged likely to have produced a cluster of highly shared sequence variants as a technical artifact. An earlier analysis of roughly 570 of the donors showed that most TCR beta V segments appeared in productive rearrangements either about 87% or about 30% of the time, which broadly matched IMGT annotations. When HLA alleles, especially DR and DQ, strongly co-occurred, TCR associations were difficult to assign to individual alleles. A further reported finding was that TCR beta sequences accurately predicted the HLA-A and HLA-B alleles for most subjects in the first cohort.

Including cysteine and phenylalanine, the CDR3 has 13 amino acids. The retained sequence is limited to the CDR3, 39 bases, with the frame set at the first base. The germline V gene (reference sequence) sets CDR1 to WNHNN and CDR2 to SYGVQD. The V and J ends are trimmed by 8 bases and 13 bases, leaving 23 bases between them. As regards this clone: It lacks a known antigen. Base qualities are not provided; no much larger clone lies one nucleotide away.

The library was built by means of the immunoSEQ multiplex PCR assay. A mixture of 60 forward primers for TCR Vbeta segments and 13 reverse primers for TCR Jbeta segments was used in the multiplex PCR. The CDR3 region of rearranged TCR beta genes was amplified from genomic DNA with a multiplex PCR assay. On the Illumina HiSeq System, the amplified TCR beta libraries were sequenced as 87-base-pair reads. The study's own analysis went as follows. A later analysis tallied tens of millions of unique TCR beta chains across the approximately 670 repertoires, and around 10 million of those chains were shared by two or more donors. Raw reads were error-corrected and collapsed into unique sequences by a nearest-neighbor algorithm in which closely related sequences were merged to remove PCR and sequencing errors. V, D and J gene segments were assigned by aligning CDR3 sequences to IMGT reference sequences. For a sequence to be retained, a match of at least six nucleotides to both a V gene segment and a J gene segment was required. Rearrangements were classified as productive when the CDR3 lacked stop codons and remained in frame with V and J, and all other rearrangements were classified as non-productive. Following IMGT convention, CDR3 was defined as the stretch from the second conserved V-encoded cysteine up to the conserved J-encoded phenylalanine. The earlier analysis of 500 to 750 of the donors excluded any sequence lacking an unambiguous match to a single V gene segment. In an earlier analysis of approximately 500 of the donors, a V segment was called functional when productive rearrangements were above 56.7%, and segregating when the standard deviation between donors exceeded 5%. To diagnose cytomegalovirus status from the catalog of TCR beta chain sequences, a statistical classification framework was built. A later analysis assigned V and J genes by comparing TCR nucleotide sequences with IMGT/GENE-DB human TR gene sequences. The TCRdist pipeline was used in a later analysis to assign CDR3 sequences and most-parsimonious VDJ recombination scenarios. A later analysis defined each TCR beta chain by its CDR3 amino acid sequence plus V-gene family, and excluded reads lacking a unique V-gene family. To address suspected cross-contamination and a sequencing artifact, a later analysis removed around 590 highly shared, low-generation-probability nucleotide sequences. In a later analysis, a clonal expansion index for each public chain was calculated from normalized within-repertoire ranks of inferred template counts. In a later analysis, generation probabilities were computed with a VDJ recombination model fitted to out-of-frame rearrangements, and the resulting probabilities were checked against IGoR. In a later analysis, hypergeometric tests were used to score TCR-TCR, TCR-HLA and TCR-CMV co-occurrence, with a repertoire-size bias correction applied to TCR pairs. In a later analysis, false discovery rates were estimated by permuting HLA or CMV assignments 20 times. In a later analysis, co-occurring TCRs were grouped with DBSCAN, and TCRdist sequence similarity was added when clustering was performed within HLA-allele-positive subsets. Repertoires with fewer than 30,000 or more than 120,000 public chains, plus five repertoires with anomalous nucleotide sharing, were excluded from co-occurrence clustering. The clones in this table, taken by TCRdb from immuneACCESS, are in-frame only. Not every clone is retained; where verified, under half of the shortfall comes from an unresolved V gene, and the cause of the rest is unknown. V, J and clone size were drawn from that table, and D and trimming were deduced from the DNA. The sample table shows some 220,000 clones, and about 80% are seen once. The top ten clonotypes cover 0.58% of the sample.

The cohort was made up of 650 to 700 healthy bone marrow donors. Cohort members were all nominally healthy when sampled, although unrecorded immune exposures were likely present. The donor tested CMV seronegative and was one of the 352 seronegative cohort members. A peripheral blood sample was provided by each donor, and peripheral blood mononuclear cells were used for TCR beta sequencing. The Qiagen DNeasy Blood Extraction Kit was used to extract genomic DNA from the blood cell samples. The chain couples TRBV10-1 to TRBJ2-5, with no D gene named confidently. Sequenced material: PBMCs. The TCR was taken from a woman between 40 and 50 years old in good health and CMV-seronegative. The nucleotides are TGCGCCAGCGTAGTTGGTTGTGCGGCGGAACTGTACTTC. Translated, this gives CASVVGCAAELYF.